This TCR beta chain was recovered during a study of T-cell reconstitution after alpha-beta-depleted transplantation in children. This CDR3 spans 15 amino acids. The junction had 3 bases not matched to a gene; V was cut back by 4 bases and J by 4 bases. The V gene's germline CDR1 is SGHVS and CDR2 FNYEAQ. Construction of the TCRbeta library involved unique molecular identifiers. TCRdb recomputed calls from the PCR reads with MiXCR, one row per CDR3 protein. The sample has approximately 93,000 distinct CDR3 sequences, roughly 8.3% seen once; the top ten hold about 7%. In this sample, this clonotype turned up a few times.

The sequencing here drew on PBMCs from the stem cell graft donor, taken from the stem cell graft. The clonotype originates from a human donor who donated a stem cell graft to a child with congenital amegakaryocytic thrombocytopenia. The rearrangement uses TRBV7-6 and TRBJ2-3; TRBD2 agrees at 12 bases. The CDR3 sequence is CASSSTSGRPDTQYF. The CDR3 bases are TGTGCCAGCAGCTCGACTAGCGGGAGACCAGATACGCAGTATTTT.